One and the same sample provided the 24 T cell receptor beta chains below, sequenced in a study of cytomegalovirus exposure and HLA in healthy donors. PCR amplification relied on 60 Vbeta primers (plus 13 Jbeta primers). The repertoire was sequenced with immunoSEQ multiplex PCR; TCRdb's copy has only in-frame clones and lacks some. There are a few hundred thousand clones in the sample; around 81% occur only once, and 8% lies in the top ten. The sequenced material came from PBMCs. The source of these receptors is an older woman in good health and CMV-seropositive.

CDR3 coding DNA: TGTGCTAGTGTTTCGGACAGGATCCATAGCAATCAGCCCCAGCATTTT. It encodes CASVSDRIHSNQPQHF. V gene TRBV12-5 combines with J gene TRBJ1-5, with 7 bases matching TRBD1. The CDR3 totals 16 residues. The V gene's germline CDR1 is LGHNT and CDR2 FRNRAP. The trim removed 7 bases at V and 0 bases at J, leaving 9 bases unmatched.

V is TRBV6-1 and J is TRBJ2-7, with 10 bases matching TRBD1. Trimming cost V 6 bases and J 2 bases; bases outside gene matches: 4. CDR1 and CDR2 (germline): MNHNS, SASEGT. The length of the CDR3 is 14 residues. CDR3 loop: CASRGQGTTYEQYF. CDR3 coding DNA: TGTGCCAGCAGGGGACAGGGGACTACCTACGAGCAGTACTTC.

J is TRBJ1-2 and V is TRBV4-1; TRBD1 matches 7 bases. Per the germline V gene, CDR1 is MGHRA and CDR2 is YSYEKL. J lost 8 bases, V lost 0 bases, and 9 bases had no gene match. This CDR3 contains 15 residues. The DNA for the CDR3 is TGCGCCAGCAGCCAAGAGGCACAGGGGTCGTTCGGCTACACCTTC. It codes for CASSQEAQGSFGYTF.

The chain links TRBV6-5 to TRBJ1-2; TRBD1 matches at 8 bases. V lost 8 bases and J lost 5; bases outside the gene matches: 7. Germline CDR1 reads MNHEY; CDR2 reads SVGAGI. The CDR3 is 13 residues long. CDR3 sequence: CASHRTGKYGYTF. DNA of the CDR3: TGTGCCAGCCACCGGACAGGGAAGTATGGCTACACCTTC.

The rearrangement joins TRBV25-1 to TRBJ2-2; tentatively, D is TRBD2 (6 bases). V was shortened by 8 bases and J by 4 bases, with 14 bases between the two germline ends. Germline CDR1 and CDR2: MGHDK and SYGVNS. This CDR3 comprises 14 residues. The CDR3 nucleotides read TGTGCCAGCGGAGGGGAAGGGATCACCGGGGAGCTGTTTTTT. Residues: CASGGEGITGELFF.

The gene calls are TRBV28 and TRBJ2-7; TRBD2 matches at 13 bases. The CDR3 runs 14 residues. V lost 6 bases to trimming and J lost 6 bases; unmatched junction nucleotides: 5. Germline loops: CDR1 MDHEN, CDR2 SYDVKM. The CDR3 nucleotides are TGTGCCAGCAGCGCCCGACTAGCGGGAGGCGAGCAGTACTTC. Translation gives CASSARLAGGEQYF.

V gene TRBV6-1 combines with J gene TRBJ2-7; 9 bases are shared with TRBD1. The V gene's germline CDR1 is MNHNS and CDR2 SASEGT. The ends lost 5 bases at V and 7 bases at J; junction bases unmatched: 6. There are 13 residues in the CDR3. The CDR3 sequence: CASSLGQGKEQYF. In DNA, the CDR3 is TGTGCCAGCAGTTTGGGACAGGGTAAAGAGCAGTACTTC.

The chain is built from TRBV4-1 and TRBJ1-1; a possible D gene is TRBD1 (5 bases). From germline, CDR1 is MGHRA and CDR2 YSYEKL. The CDR3 is 14 residues long. Trimming took off 4 bases at V and 4 bases at J, with 13 bases between the two ends. This CDR3 reads CASSRGVGGTEAFF. The CDR3 region has the DNA TGCGCCAGCAGCCGCGGGGTCGGGGGCACTGAAGCTTTCTTT.

The sample holds one count of this clone. Its ends do not fully match the called genes, so a read error is possible. The chain uses TRBV4-1 and TRBJ2-7, with TRBD1 identical over 7 bases. CDR3 size: 14 residues. CDR1 MGHRA and CDR2 YSYEKL come from the germline V gene. CDR3 coding DNA: TGCGCCAGCAGCCAGTTCCCATCTTCGGGACAGAAGAACTTC. This gives the protein CASSQFPSSGQKNF.

The chain links TRBV7-9 to TRBJ2-1; 7 bases line up with TRBD2. Germline CDR1 reads SEHNR; CDR2 reads FQNEAQ (reference sequence). The CDR3 sequence is 14 residues long. V lost 5 bases to trimming and J lost 5 bases; unmatched junction nucleotides: 6. The CDR3 protein is CASSETSSNNEQFF. For the CDR3, the DNA is TGTGCCAGCAGCGAGACTAGCTCGAACAATGAGCAGTTCTTC.

This clone was counted only a few times. The chain employs TRBV5-4 and TRBJ2-3; tentatively, D is TRBD2 (7 bases). The V and J ends lost 3 bases and 3 bases respectively, with 14 bases between them. CDR3 length: 15 residues. The germline gives CDR1 SGHNT, CDR2 YYREEE (reference sequence). The CDR3 loop is CASSWGAGVTDTQYF. CDR3 nucleotide sequence: TGTGCCAGCAGCTGGGGGGCGGGAGTGACAGATACGCAGTATTTT.

The rearrangement uses TRBV27 and TRBJ1-2, with D possibly TRBD1 on 5 matching bases. The CDR3 is 14 residues long. Looked up from germline, CDR1 is MNHEY and CDR2 is SMNVEV (reference sequence). V dropped 3 bases and J dropped 4 bases, with 12 bases sitting between them. The CDR3 region is CASSFSRGPYGYTF. CDR3 DNA: TGTGCCAGCAGTTTTTCGCGGGGACCCTATGGCTACACCTTC.

The V gene is TRBV6-4, the J gene TRBJ2-5, with 7 bases that match TRBD1. Germline loops: CDR1 MRHNA, CDR2 SNTAGT. The length of the CDR3 is 16 residues. With V trimmed by 7 bases and J by 4 bases, 15 bases remained unmatched. The CDR3 region is CASNSADRADIETQYF. For the CDR3, the DNA is TGTGCCAGCAACTCCGCAGACAGGGCCGATATAGAGACCCAGTACTTC.

The rearrangement links TRBV19 to TRBJ2-7, with 7 bases lining up with TRBD1. Germline assignment: CDR1 LNHDA and CDR2 SQIVND (reference sequence). This CDR3 has 17 residues. J lost 0 bases, V lost 3 bases, and 11 bases had no gene match. CDR3: CASSMGSWDRISYEQYF. The CDR3 bases are TGTGCCAGTAGTATGGGCTCCTGGGACAGAATCTCCTACGAGCAGTACTTC.

The CDR3 DNA is TGTGCCAGCAGTGAGTCACTAGCGGGACGTTACAATGAGCAGTTCTTC. Protein: CASSESLAGRYNEQFF. The chain carries TRBV6-4 and TRBJ2-1, with 10 bases lining up with TRBD2. The V and J ends lost 3 bases and 4 bases, in that order; junction bases with no gene match: 6. CDR1 and CDR2 from the germline V gene are MRHNA and SNTAGT. The CDR3 extends over 16 amino acids.

This clone has just a few counts. This chain connects TRBV5-1 to TRBJ2-1; D is perhaps TRBD2 (5 bases). V gave up 7 bases and J gave up 8 bases, with 16 bases separating them. CDR3 length equals 13 residues. The germline CDR1 and CDR2 sequences are SGHRS and YFSETQ. Here the CDR3 reads CASRKLARDEQFF. The CDR3 nucleotides read TGCGCCAGCCGGAAGCTAGCACGGGATGAGCAGTTCTTC.

The V gene is TRBV19, the J gene TRBJ2-3; D might be TRBD2 (6 bases). CDR3 size: 18 residues. Per germline, CDR1 LNHDA and CDR2 SQIVND (reference sequence). Trimming shortened V by 6 bases and J by 0 bases, and 22 bases separated the two germline ends. The CDR3: CASSPVWSGETSTDTQYF. The DNA for the CDR3 is TGTGCCAGTAGCCCGGTTTGGTCGGGAGAAACTAGCACAGATACGCAGTATTTT.

The V and J genes are TRBV6-1 and TRBJ1-2; tentatively, D is TRBD1 (6 bases). Germline loops: CDR1 MNHNS, CDR2 SASEGT. The CDR3 spans 14 residues. Trimming shortened V by 7 bases and J by 8 bases, and 20 bases separated the two germline ends. This CDR3 is CASIPLQGPWGYTF. The CDR3 region has the DNA TGTGCCAGCATCCCCCTACAGGGCCCTTGGGGCTACACCTTC.

The chain is built from TRBV6-1 and TRBJ2-5, with 7 bases fitting TRBD1. The end of the DNA fits TRBJ2-7 better, so the J call may be wrong. This CDR3 is built from 15 residues. Germline lookup yields CDR1 MNHNS and CDR2 SASEGT. CDR3 DNA: TGTGCCAGCAGTTCAGGGACAGCTCTCTCCTACGAGCAGTACTTC. Translated, it gives CASSSGTALSYEQYF.

V usage is TRBV4-1 and J usage is TRBJ2-1, with 9 bases fitting TRBD1. Germline assignment: CDR1 MGHRA and CDR2 YSYEKL. The CDR3 consists of 17 residues. The junction had 10 bases not matched to a gene; V was cut back by 3 bases and J by 4 bases. CDR3 amino acids: CASSQGLRDRVYNEQFF. DNA of the CDR3: TGCGCCAGCAGCCAGGGCCTCCGGGACAGGGTATACAATGAGCAGTTCTTC.

The chain links TRBV5-4 to TRBJ2-7, with 8 bases aligning to TRBD2. Looked up from germline, CDR1 is SGHNT and CDR2 is YYREEE (reference sequence). J was trimmed by 2 bases and V by 2 bases; bases with no gene match: 12. The CDR3 has 17 residues. The CDR3 nucleotides are TGTGCCAGCAGCTTCTTTTCCGGGACTAGAGGGGCCTACGAGCAGTACTTC. Protein sequence: CASSFFSGTRGAYEQYF.

The chain recombines TRBV5-6 with TRBJ1-2; 7 bases are shared with TRBD1. CDR1 and CDR2 (germline): SGHDT, YYEEEE. The junction had 7 bases not matched to a gene; V was cut back by 4 bases and J by 4 bases. There are 14 residues in the CDR3. The DNA of the CDR3 is TGTGCCAGCAGCCCTGGGACAGCTCTCTATGGCTACACCTTC. Amino acid sequence: CASSPGTALYGYTF.

The chain employs TRBV28 and TRBJ2-1; 8 nucleotides agree with TRBD1. Looked up from germline, CDR1 is MDHEN and CDR2 is SYDVKM. CDR3 length equals 15 residues. V dropped 6 bases and J dropped 4; count of bases not matched to a gene: 8. CDR3 loop: CASSPDRVIYNEQFF. The CDR3, as DNA: TGTGCCAGCAGCCCGGACAGGGTTATATACAATGAGCAGTTCTTC.

To note about this clone: Other DNA sequences in the same sample also yield this CDR3. The V and J genes are TRBV12-5 and TRBJ2-3; 14 bases agree with TRBD2. The CDR3 is 16 residues long. Germline V CDR1 and CDR2: LGHNT, FRNRAP. J lost 4 bases, V lost 4 bases, and 4 bases had no gene match. Written as DNA, the CDR3 is TGTGCTAGTGGTTCCGGGACTAGCGGGAGTTCAGATACGCAGTATTTT. Translation gives CASGSGTSGSSDTQYF.